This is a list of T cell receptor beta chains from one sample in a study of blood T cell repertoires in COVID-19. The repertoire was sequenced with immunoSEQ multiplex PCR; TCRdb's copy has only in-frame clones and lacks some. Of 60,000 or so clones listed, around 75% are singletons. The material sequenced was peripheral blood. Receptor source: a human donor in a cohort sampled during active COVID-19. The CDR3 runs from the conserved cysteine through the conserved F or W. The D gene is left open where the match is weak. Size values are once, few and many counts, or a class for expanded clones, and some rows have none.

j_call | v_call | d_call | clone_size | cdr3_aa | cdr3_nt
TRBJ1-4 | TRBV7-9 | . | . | CASSLAGAGRNEKLFF | TGTGCCAGCAGCTTAGCGGGCGCAGGGCGGAATGAAAAACTGTTTTTT
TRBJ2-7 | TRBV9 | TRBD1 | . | CASSVSDRDSYEQYF | TGTGCCAGCAGCGTGAGCGACAGGGACTCCTACGAGCAGTACTTC
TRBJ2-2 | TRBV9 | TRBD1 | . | CASSPRTGGTRELFF | TGTGCCAGCAGCCCAAGGACAGGTGGAACCAGGGAGCTGTTTTTT
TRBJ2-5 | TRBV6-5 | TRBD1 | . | CASSRQGQETQYF | TGTGCCAGCAGTAGACAGGGCCAAGAGACCCAGTACTTC
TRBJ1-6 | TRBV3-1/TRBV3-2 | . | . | CASSQDRSPLISPLHF | TGTGCCAGCAGCCAAGATCGGTCCCCTTTAATTTCACCCCTCCACTTT
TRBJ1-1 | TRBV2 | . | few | CASRQGENTEAFF | TGTGCCAGCAGACAGGGAGAGAACACTGAAGCTTTCTTT
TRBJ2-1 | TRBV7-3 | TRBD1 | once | CASSSTGGANEQFF | TGTGCCAGCAGCTCGACAGGGGGCGCGAATGAGCAGTTCTTC
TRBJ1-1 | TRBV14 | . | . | CASRLSARGTEAFF | TGTGCCAGCAGACTTTCGGCCAGGGGCACTGAAGCTTTCTTT
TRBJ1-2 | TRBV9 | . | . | CASSVGAGPGGYTF | TGTGCCAGCAGCGTAGGAGCAGGCCCTGGGGGCTACACCTTC
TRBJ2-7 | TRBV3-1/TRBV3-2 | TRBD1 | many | CASSQDDRAEQYF | TGTGCCAGCAGCCAAGATGACAGGGCCGAGCAGTACTTC
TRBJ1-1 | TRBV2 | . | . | CASMRQLNTEAFF | TGTGCCAGCATGAGACAGCTGAACACTGAAGCTTTCTTT
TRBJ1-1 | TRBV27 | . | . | CASRNPGTPNTEAFF | TGTGCCAGCAGAAATCCCGGGACACCGAACACTGAAGCTTTCTTT
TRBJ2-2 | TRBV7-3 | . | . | CASSLKSAGELFF | TGTGCCAGCAGCTTAAAGTCAGCCGGGGAGCTGTTTTTT
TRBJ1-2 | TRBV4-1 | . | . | CASSQGAGGYTF | TGCGCCAGCAGCCAGGGGGCTGGAGGCTACACCTTC
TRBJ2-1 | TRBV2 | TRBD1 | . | CASSDPGTADEQFF | TGTGCCAGCAGTGACCCCGGGACAGCAGATGAGCAGTTCTTC
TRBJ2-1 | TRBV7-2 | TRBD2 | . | CASSSGTGTRPFF | TGTGCCAGCAGCTCCGGTACCGGGACTAGACCGTTCTTC
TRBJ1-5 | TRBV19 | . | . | CASSWGENQPQHF | TGTGCCAGTAGTTGGGGGGAGAATCAGCCCCAGCATTTT
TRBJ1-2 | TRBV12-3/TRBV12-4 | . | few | CASSSGDFYGYTF | TGTGCCAGCAGTTCTGGGGACTTCTATGGCTACACCTTC
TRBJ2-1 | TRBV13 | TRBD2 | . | CASSLSMTSGRNEQFF | TGTGCCAGCAGCTTGTCGATGACTAGCGGACGCAATGAGCAGTTCTTC
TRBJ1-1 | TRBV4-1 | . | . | CASSQDWGRRVEAFF | TGCGCCAGCAGCCAAGATTGGGGGCGTCGGGTTGAAGCTTTCTTT